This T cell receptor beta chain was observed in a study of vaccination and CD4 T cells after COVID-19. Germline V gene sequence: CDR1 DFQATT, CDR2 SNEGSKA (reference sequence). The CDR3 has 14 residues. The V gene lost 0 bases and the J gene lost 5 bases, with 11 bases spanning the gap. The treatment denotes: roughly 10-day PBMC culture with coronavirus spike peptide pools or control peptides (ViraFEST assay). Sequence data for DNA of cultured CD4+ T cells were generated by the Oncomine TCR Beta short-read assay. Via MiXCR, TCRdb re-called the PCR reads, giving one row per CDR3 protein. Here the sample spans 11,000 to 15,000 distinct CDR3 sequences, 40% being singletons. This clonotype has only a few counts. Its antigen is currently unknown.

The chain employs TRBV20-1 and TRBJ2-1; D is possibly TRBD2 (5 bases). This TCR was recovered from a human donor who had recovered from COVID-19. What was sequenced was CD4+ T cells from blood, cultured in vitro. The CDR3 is CSARDLASHNEQFF. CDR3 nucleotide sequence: TGCAGTGCTAGAGATTTGGCTAGCCACAATGAGCAGTTCTTC.